A single sample is the source of the 27 T cell receptor beta chains below, sequenced in a study of T-cell reconstitution after alpha-beta-depleted transplantation in children. As it was prepared, the TCRbeta library received unique molecular identifiers. Each CDR3 protein is one row after TCRdb ran MiXCR on the PCR reads. The data contain some 200,000 distinct CDR3 sequences, roughly 9.1% of them seen just once; the ten biggest clones take up 35%. This specimen consisted of PBMCs, mostly from graft donor cells, obtained 360 days after TCRalphabeta/CD19-depleted stem cell transplant. These receptors all stem from a male patient aged 2 to 9 who had a stem cell transplant for acute myeloid leukemia, so the T cells may come from the graft donor.

This clonotype was seen ten or more times. The chain uses TRBV29-1 and TRBJ1-1; tentatively, D is TRBD1 (6 bases). Germline values: CDR1 SQVTM, CDR2 ANQGSEA. The CDR3 totals 16 residues. Trimming pared 3 bases from V and 2 bases from J, leaving 19 bases between. CDR3 residues: CSVDDGGARENTEAFF. The CDR3 region has the DNA TGCAGCGTTGATGACGGGGGCGCGAGGGAAAACACTGAAGCTTTCTTT.

This clonotype was seen many times. The genes are TRBV20-1 and TRBJ2-5; 12 bases align to TRBD1. After removal of 6 bases from V and 7 bases from J, the junction contained 6 bases not matched to a gene. Per germline, CDR1 DFQATT and CDR2 SNEGSKA (reference sequence). The CDR3 extends over 13 amino acids. CDR3 in DNA: TGCAGTGCCCGGGACAGGGGGCGAGGGACCCAGTACTTC. Its protein is CSARDRGRGTQYF.

The CDR3 loop is CASSRGLEIYEQYF. The CDR3 coding sequence is TGTGCCAGCAGCCGCGGACTGGAGATCTACGAGCAGTACTTC. The V call is TRBV4-2, the J call TRBJ2-7, with a weak D call TRBD2 (5 bases). Trimming took off 4 bases at V and 3 bases at J, with 13 bases between the two ends. The CDR3 consists of 14 residues. The V gene's germline CDR1 is LGHNA and CDR2 YNFKEQ.

This clonotype occurred a few times. V is TRBV4-3 and J is TRBJ2-5, with 10 bases fitting TRBD2. After removal of 0 bases from V and 0 bases from J, the junction contained 7 bases not matched to a gene. The CDR3 has 18 amino acids. Per germline, CDR1 LGHNA and CDR2 YSLEER. CDR3 nucleotides: TGCGCCAGCAGCCAAGACCGCAGCAGCGGGAGGGACCAAGAGACCCAGTACTTC. The encoded protein is CASSQDRSSGRDQETQYF.

This clonotype was observed many times. The rearrangement links TRBV11-1 to TRBJ1-5; a weak D match, TRBD1 (5 bases). Germline CDR1 and CDR2: SGHAT and FQDESV (reference sequence). The V end was cut by 6 bases, the J end by 0 bases, with 24 bases between. CDR3 length: 19 amino acids. CDR3 amino acids: CASRLPGLMDAYSNQPQHF. The CDR3 DNA follows: TGTGCCAGCAGGCTTCCGGGGCTTATGGATGCTTATAGCAATCAGCCCCAGCATTTT.

The table lists this clonotype with many counts. V is TRBV7-9 and J is TRBJ1-4; D is ambiguous. The V and J ends lost 5 bases and 6 bases respectively, with 13 bases between them. Germline loops: CDR1 SEHNR, CDR2 FQNEAQ (reference sequence). The CDR3 extends over 14 amino acids. Here the CDR3 reads CASSPRTADEKLFF. The CDR3 nucleotides are TGTGCCAGCAGCCCGCGGACTGCTGATGAAAAACTGTTTTTT.

The sample holds many counts of this clonotype. The V gene is TRBV20-1, the J gene TRBJ2-1; either TRBD1 or TRBD2 may fit D (5 bases each). Germline CDR1 reads DFQATT; CDR2 reads SNEGSKA (reference sequence). Trimming removed 6 bases at V and 3 bases at J, with 15 bases between. The CDR3 consists of 14 residues. The CDR3, as DNA: TGCAGTGCCCGAGAGGGACGGAACTACAATGAGCAGTTCTTC. This translates into CSAREGRNYNEQFF.

The chain is built from TRBV7-9 and TRBJ2-2; a weak D match, TRBD1 (5 bases). V shed 2 bases and J shed 4 bases, with 8 bases lying between them. Germline CDR1 reads SEHNR; CDR2 reads FQNEAQ (reference sequence). This CDR3 comprises 14 residues. In DNA, the CDR3 is TGTGCCAGCAGCTTACCAGGGCGCACCGGGGAGCTGTTTTTT. This codes for CASSLPGRTGELFF.

The chain combines TRBV2 with TRBJ2-3; D possibly corresponds to TRBD1 (7 bases). V dropped 2 bases and J dropped 4 bases, with 13 bases sitting between them. The CDR3 spans 15 residues. CDR1 SNHLY and CDR2 FYNNEI come from the germline V gene. This CDR3 reads CASSETSGGSDTQYF. The CDR3 bases are TGTGCCAGCAGTGAAACCTCAGGGGGGTCAGATACGCAGTATTTT.

The chain uses TRBV20-1 and TRBJ1-3, with D unresolved. The CDR3 has 13 amino acids. Trimming removed 3 bases at V and 2 bases at J, with 8 bases between. CDR1 and CDR2 from the germline V gene are DFQATT and SNEGSKA (reference sequence). The CDR3 coding sequence is TGCAGTGCTAGGGACCGGGCTGGAAACACCATATATTTT. Its translation is CSARDRAGNTIYF.

This clonotype has just a few counts. CDR3 region: CASRNSGTENSPLHF. The CDR3 DNA reads TGCGCCAGCAGAAATTCCGGGACAGAAAATTCACCCCTCCACTTT. V and J are TRBV5-1 and TRBJ1-6; 7 bases line up with TRBD1. CDR1 is SGHRS, CDR2 YFSETQ, per germline. V lost 5 bases, J lost 7 bases, and 9 bases stayed unmatched. The CDR3 runs to 15 residues.

The table lists this clonotype with many counts. V and J are TRBV29-1 and TRBJ2-2, with 10 bases aligning to TRBD1. The CDR3 is 14 amino acids. The junction had 3 bases not matched to a gene; V was cut back by 6 bases and J by 2 bases. Germline CDR1 is SQVTM and CDR2 is ANQGSEA. CDR3 DNA: TGCAGCGTCGACAGGGGGCTTAACACCGGGGAGCTGTTTTTT. It is translated as CSVDRGLNTGELFF.

This clonotype was picked up a small number of times. The gene calls are TRBV7-6 and TRBJ1-2; a weak D match, TRBD1 (5 bases). V lost 5 bases and J lost 0, with 10 bases in between. This CDR3 is 14 amino acids long. Germline assignment: CDR1 SGHVS and CDR2 FNYEAQ. For the CDR3, the DNA is TGTGCCAGCAGCCCAGACAGTTCTAACTATGGCTACACCTTC. Its translation is CASSPDSSNYGYTF.

The chain links TRBV5-6 to TRBJ2-3; 8 bases match TRBD2. The V gene's germline CDR1 is SGHDT and CDR2 YYEEEE. After removal of 4 bases from V and 4 bases from J, the junction contained 5 bases not matched to a gene. The CDR3 consists of 14 residues. The chain's CDR3 is CASSGTSRSDTQYF. For the CDR3, the DNA is TGTGCCAGCAGCGGGACTAGTCGATCAGATACGCAGTATTTT. Full variable domain (outside the CDR3, taken from reference TRBV5-6 and TRBJ2-3): DAGVTQSPTHLIKTRGQQVTLRCSPKSGHDTVSWYQQALGQGPQFIFQYYEEEERQRGNFPDRFSGHQFPNYSSELNVNALLLGDSALYLCASSGTSRSDTQYFGPGTRLTVL.

This clonotype was seen only a few times. V usage is TRBV7-9 and J usage is TRBJ2-5; D perhaps matches TRBD2 (6 bases). The CDR3 sequence is 16 residues long. The germline V and J ends were trimmed by 8 bases and 0 bases, with 19 bases remaining between them. Germline CDR1 is SEHNR and CDR2 is FQNEAQ (reference sequence). CDR3 loop: CASCPGAGTYQETQYF. CDR3 bases: TGTGCCAGCTGCCCAGGTGCGGGGACCTACCAAGAGACCCAGTACTTC.

In this sample, this clonotype turned up a few times. This chain links TRBV18 with TRBJ2-7; tentatively, D is TRBD1 (6 bases). The CDR3 contains 11 residues. Germline values: CDR1 KGHSH, CDR2 LQKENI. V lost 4 bases to trimming and J lost 5 bases, with 6 bases between them. The CDR3 is CASSQGDEQYF. The CDR3 nucleotides are TGTGCCAGCTCACAGGGGGACGAGCAGTACTTC.

This clonotype appeared a few times. This chain links TRBV7-6 with TRBJ1-2; the match to TRBD1 covers 7 bases. The CDR3 runs 14 residues. Germline CDR1 reads SGHVS; CDR2 reads FNYEAQ. With V trimmed by 2 bases and J by 3 bases, 3 bases remained unmatched. The CDR3 is CASSLNQGDYGYTF. DNA of the CDR3: TGTGCCAGCAGCTTAAATCAGGGGGACTATGGCTACACCTTC.

This clonotype turned up a few times. The chain recombines TRBV21-1 with TRBJ2-7; the table assigns TRBD2, which was not confirmed against the DNA. TRBV21-1 is a known pseudogene. The CDR3 has 15 amino acids. CDR3 in amino acids: CASNNRRAYPYEQYV. CDR3 DNA sequence: TGTGCCAGCAACAACCGCCGGGCCTACCCTTACGAGCAGTACGTC.

The sample holds many counts of this clonotype. The rearrangement joins TRBV29-1 to TRBJ2-7; D gene ambiguous. Germline-derived CDR1 and CDR2 are SQVTM and ANQGSEA. The CDR3 loop spans 13 amino acids. V was shortened by 6 bases and J by 4 bases, with 16 bases between the two germline ends. CDR3 region: CSVRSIHAYEQYF. CDR3 DNA: TGCAGCGTCCGGAGCATCCATGCATACGAGCAGTACTTC.

Ten or more counts support this clonotype. This chain connects TRBV6-5 to TRBJ1-4; D perhaps matches TRBD1 (5 bases). The length of the CDR3 is 15 residues. Germline CDR1 is MNHEY and CDR2 is SVGAGI. V lost 1 base, J lost 3 bases, and 9 bases lay in between. Written as DNA, the CDR3 is TGTGCCAGCAGTTACTGGGGGTTCCCTAATGAAAAACTGTTTTTT. Its translation: CASSYWGFPNEKLFF.

The V and J genes are TRBV7-3 and TRBJ2-2; D not certain. This CDR3 has 12 residues. Trimming cost V 0 bases and J 9 bases, with 5 bases left between them. CDR1 is SGHTA, CDR2 FQGTGA, per germline. The chain's CDR3 is CASSLTGRELFF. For the CDR3, the DNA is TGTGCCAGCAGCTTAACGGGGAGGGAGCTGTTTTTT.

This clonotype was observed a handful of times. This chain joins TRBV28 and TRBJ1-5, with 10 bases identical to TRBD1. V shed 5 bases, J shed 7 bases, and the junction held 11 bases outside the gene matches. This CDR3 region has 16 residues. CDR1 and CDR2 from the germline V gene are MDHEN and SYDVKM. The CDR3: CASSRTGTGVKQPQHF. The CDR3 nucleotides read TGTGCCAGCAGTCGAACCGGGACAGGGGTTAAGCAGCCCCAGCATTTT.

The chain employs TRBV27 and TRBJ2-2; D perhaps matches TRBD1 (6 bases). V lost 6 bases and J 3 bases, leaving 26 bases between the germline ends. The CDR3 is 19 amino acids. The germline V gene encodes CDR1 MNHEY and CDR2 SMNVEV (reference sequence). The CDR3 region has the DNA TGTGCCAGCAGGAAATATTGGGGGCCTACCATGGGGGACACCGGGGAGCTGTTTTTT. Its protein is CASRKYWGPTMGDTGELFF.

V usage is TRBV5-1 and J usage is TRBJ1-2, with 8 bases aligning to TRBD1. Germline CDR1 is SGHRS and CDR2 is YFSETQ. The J segment lost 4 bases and the V segment lost 4 bases, leaving 9 bases of the junction unmatched. The CDR3 contains 15 residues. The CDR3 here is CASSVDRALSYGYTF. The CDR3 region has the DNA TGCGCCAGCAGCGTGGACAGGGCCCTCTCCTATGGCTACACCTTC. Based on the CDR3 plus reference TRBV5-1 and TRBJ1-2, the full variable domain is KAGVTQTPRYLIKTRGQQVTLSCSPISGHRSVSWYQQTPGQGLQFLFEYFSETQRNKGNFPGRFSGRQFSNSRSEMNVSTLELGDSALYLCASSVDRALSYGYTFGSGTRLTVV.

The V gene is TRBV6-5, the J gene TRBJ2-7; 11 bases are shared with TRBD2. Germline values: CDR1 MNHEY, CDR2 SVGAGI. This CDR3 contains 15 residues. Trimming removed 4 bases from V and 3 bases from J; junction bases left unmatched: 5. The CDR3 is CASSFGTSGRYEQYF. The CDR3 DNA reads TGTGCCAGCAGTTTCGGGACTAGCGGACGCTACGAGCAGTACTTC.

This clonotype was counted a few times. The chain joins TRBV5-4 to TRBJ2-1, with 12 nucleotides matching TRBD2. Germline CDR1 and CDR2: SGHNT and YYREEE (reference sequence). V trimming: 0 bases; J trimming: 3 bases; junction bases outside the gene matches: 4. This CDR3 comprises 17 residues. The CDR3 DNA follows: TGTGCCAGCAGCTTGGGACTAGCGGGGGAGATCTACAATGAGCAGTTCTTC. Translating it yields CASSLGLAGEIYNEQFF.

This clonotype has at least ten counts. The junction differs from germline at one of its ends, possibly a read error. This chain joins TRBV7-2 and TRBJ2-2, with no clear D. The CDR3 extends over 16 amino acids. CDR1 is SGHTA and CDR2 is FQGNSA in the germline V gene. The CDR3, as DNA: TGTGCCAGCAGCACCCGAATCGGTTCCAACACGGGGGAGCTGTTTTTT. Translation gives CASSTRIGSNTGELFF.